These T cell receptor beta chains were read from a single sample in a study of cytomegalovirus exposure and HLA in healthy donors. Only in-frame clones appear in the TCRdb table, and some are missing; sequencing was by immunoSEQ multiplex PCR. Its clone listing holds roughly 140,000 clones. The sample taken for sequencing was PBMCs. The source is a middle-aged man in good health and CMV-seronegative. CDR3s include the opening cysteine and the closing phenylalanine or tryptophan. D genes are given only for firm matches.

d_gene: -; j_gene: TRBJ1-5; v_gene: TRBV5-1; CDR3nt: TGCGCCAGCAGCTTGGACACAGGGCAACAGCCCCAGCATTTT; CDR3aa: CASSLDTGQQPQHF
d_gene: TRBD1; j_gene: TRBJ1-2; v_gene: TRBV4-2; CDR3nt: TGTGCCAGCAGCCGGACAGGGACTGGCTACACCTTC; CDR3aa: CASSRTGTGYTF
d_gene: TRBD1; j_gene: TRBJ2-3; v_gene: TRBV7-6; CDR3nt: TGTGCCAGCAGCAACAGGGGGCGAACAGATACGCAGTATTTT; CDR3aa: CASSNRGRTDTQYF
d_gene: TRBD1; j_gene: TRBJ1-5; v_gene: TRBV10-2; CDR3nt: TGCGCCAGCAGGGACAGGGAACGGGTGAATCAGCCCCAGCATTTT; CDR3aa: CASRDRERVNQPQHF
d_gene: TRBD1; j_gene: TRBJ2-2; v_gene: TRBV4-2; CDR3nt: TGTGCCAGCAGCCTCCGCTATGACTGGACAGGGTATTCCGGGGAGCTGTTTTTT; CDR3aa: CASSLRYDWTGYSGELFF
d_gene: TRBD2; j_gene: TRBJ2-7; v_gene: TRBV18; CDR3nt: TGTGCCAGCTCACCACCGTCCAGCGGGGGCTACGAGCAGTACTTC; CDR3aa: CASSPPSSGGYEQYF
d_gene: -; j_gene: TRBJ2-5; v_gene: TRBV28; CDR3nt: TGTGCCAGCAGTTCCCCAGGGGGGAGAGAGACCCAGTACTTC; CDR3aa: CASSSPGGRETQYF
d_gene: -; j_gene: TRBJ2-7; v_gene: TRBV4-3; CDR3nt: TGCGCCAGCAGCCAAGGAAAACAGGGCTACTACGAGCAGTACTTC; CDR3aa: CASSQGKQGYYEQYF
d_gene: -; j_gene: TRBJ2-7; v_gene: TRBV6-1; CDR3nt: TGTGCCAGCAGTGTAGATTGGACACTCACCTACGAGCAGTACTTC; CDR3aa: CASSVDWTLTYEQYF
d_gene: TRBD1; j_gene: TRBJ2-2; v_gene: TRBV4-1; CDR3nt: TGCGCCAGCAGCCCGAAAGTTTTGGCAGGGGGCACCGGGGAGCTGTTTTTT; CDR3aa: CASSPKVLAGGTGELFF
d_gene: TRBD2; j_gene: TRBJ2-5; v_gene: TRBV7-3; CDR3nt: TGTGCCAGCAGCCGCGGCGGGGGGGTACAAGAGACCCAGTACTTC; CDR3aa: CASSRGGGVQETQYF
d_gene: TRBD1; j_gene: TRBJ2-2; v_gene: TRBV7-3; CDR3nt: TGTGCCAGCAGCCAGGACAGGACCGGGGAGCTGTTTTTT; CDR3aa: CASSQDRTGELFF
d_gene: -; j_gene: TRBJ2-5; v_gene: TRBV5-1; CDR3nt: TGCGCCAGCAGCTGGGGGGTGACCCAGTACTTC; CDR3aa: CASSWGVTQYF
d_gene: TRBD1; j_gene: TRBJ1-1; v_gene: TRBV29-1; CDR3nt: TGCAGCGTCTTCAGGGGGCTTGAAGCTTTCTTT; CDR3aa: CSVFRGLEAFF
d_gene: -; j_gene: TRBJ2-2; v_gene: TRBV5-8; CDR3nt: TGTGCCAGCAGAAAGAGTGGCACCGGGGAGCTGTTTTTT; CDR3aa: CASRKSGTGELFF
d_gene: -; j_gene: TRBJ1-1; v_gene: TRBV19; CDR3nt: TGTGCCAGTTATAAAGCGGGGAGGGAGAACACTGAAGCTTTCTTT; CDR3aa: CASYKAGRENTEAFF
d_gene: -; j_gene: TRBJ1-4; v_gene: TRBV12-2; CDR3nt: TGTGCAAGTCGCTCCCTCTCAGGGCCTCATGAAAAACTGTTTTTT; CDR3aa: CASRSLSGPHEKLFF
d_gene: -; j_gene: TRBJ1-6; v_gene: TRBV11-2; CDR3nt: TGTGCCAGCAGCTTAGGGCAGGGCAGGTCACCCCTCCACTTT; CDR3aa: CASSLGQGRSPLHF
d_gene: TRBD2; j_gene: TRBJ2-7; v_gene: TRBV6-5; CDR3nt: TGTGCCAGCAGTTACCTCGGGACTAGCGGATCCTACGAGCAGTACTTC; CDR3aa: CASSYLGTSGSYEQYF
d_gene: TRBD1; j_gene: TRBJ1-1; v_gene: TRBV5-1; CDR3nt: TGCGCCAGCAGCCAAAAGGGGGACAGCCAGAAGGGGAACACTGAAGCTTTCTTT; CDR3aa: CASSQKGDSQKGNTEAFF
d_gene: -; j_gene: TRBJ2-1; v_gene: TRBV7-8; CDR3nt: TGTGCCAGCAGCTTAGATCCAGGAAGCAATGAGCAGTTCTTC; CDR3aa: CASSLDPGSNEQFF
d_gene: -; j_gene: TRBJ1-2; v_gene: TRBV29-1; CDR3nt: TGCAGCGTTATCTACAGCAACAGTCCTGGAGGCTACACCTTC; CDR3aa: CSVIYSNSPGGYTF
d_gene: -; j_gene: TRBJ1-3; v_gene: TRBV4-2; CDR3nt: TGTGCCAGCAGCCAAGGTTACAGGGTACTCTCTGGAAACACCATATATTTT; CDR3aa: CASSQGYRVLSGNTIYF
d_gene: -; j_gene: TRBJ1-4; v_gene: TRBV5-1; CDR3nt: TGCGCCAGCAGCTTGGATATAGGACAACCAAATGAAAAACTGTTTTTT; CDR3aa: CASSLDIGQPNEKLFF
d_gene: TRBD2; j_gene: TRBJ2-1; v_gene: TRBV15; CDR3nt: TGTGCCACCAGCGGTTTAGCGGGGGGGCAGAATAATGAGCAGTTCTTC; CDR3aa: CATSGLAGGQNNEQFF
d_gene: -; j_gene: TRBJ1-1; v_gene: TRBV7-8; CDR3nt: TGTGCCAGCAGTCAAATCGAAGGGAGCACTGAAGCTTTCTTT; CDR3aa: CASSQIEGSTEAFF
d_gene: -; j_gene: TRBJ1-2; v_gene: TRBV6-7; CDR3nt: TGTGCCAGCAGTTACTCCGAAGACACCGCTAACTATGGCTACACCTTC; CDR3aa: CASSYSEDTANYGYTF
d_gene: TRBD2; j_gene: TRBJ2-3; v_gene: TRBV7-3; CDR3nt: TGTGCCAGCAGCTTGTACACGGGGGGGCCAGATACGCAGTATTTT; CDR3aa: CASSLYTGGPDTQYF
d_gene: TRBD1; j_gene: TRBJ1-4; v_gene: TRBV27; CDR3nt: TGTGCCAGCAGTTTAGAGGGGGCGCATGAAAAACTGTTTTTT; CDR3aa: CASSLEGAHEKLFF
d_gene: TRBD1; j_gene: TRBJ2-7; v_gene: TRBV14; CDR3nt: TGTGCCAGCAGCCCCGGGACAGGGGCCTACGAGCAGTACTTC; CDR3aa: CASSPGTGAYEQYF
d_gene: TRBD2; j_gene: TRBJ2-1; v_gene: TRBV10-3; CDR3nt: TGTGCCATCAGTGAGTCGACCGGGACTAGTAAGAGGGAGTTCTTC; CDR3aa: CAISESTGTSKREFF
d_gene: -; j_gene: TRBJ2-1; v_gene: TRBV29-1; CDR3nt: TGCAGCGTTGGCCAAGGGGGAAATGAGCAGTTCTTC; CDR3aa: CSVGQGGNEQFF
d_gene: -; j_gene: TRBJ1-3; v_gene: TRBV7-8; CDR3nt: TGTGCCAGCAGCTTATTGAGACAGGCCTCTGGAAACACCATATATTTT; CDR3aa: CASSLLRQASGNTIYF
d_gene: TRBD1; j_gene: TRBJ2-7; v_gene: TRBV4-1; CDR3nt: TGCGCCAGCAGCAGTCCCGGGACAGGGGTTTACGAGCAGTACTTC; CDR3aa: CASSSPGTGVYEQYF
d_gene: TRBD1; j_gene: TRBJ2-1; v_gene: TRBV18; CDR3nt: TGTGCCAGCTCACCACCGGGGGGGACAGGGGACTACAATGAGCAGTTCTTC; CDR3aa: CASSPPGGTGDYNEQFF
d_gene: TRBD1; j_gene: TRBJ2-2; v_gene: TRBV2; CDR3nt: TGTGCCAGCATCCGGGACAGGGGGAACACCGGGGAGCTGTTTTTT; CDR3aa: CASIRDRGNTGELFF
d_gene: -; j_gene: TRBJ1-5; v_gene: TRBV7-2; CDR3nt: TGTGCCAGCAGCTCGGGGGGGAAGGGTCAGCCCCAGCATTTT; CDR3aa: CASSSGGKGQPQHF
d_gene: TRBD2; j_gene: TRBJ2-3; v_gene: TRBV2; CDR3nt: TGTGCCAGCAGCGCGGGGGGCAAGACAGATACGCAGTATTTT; CDR3aa: CASSAGGKTDTQYF
d_gene: -; j_gene: TRBJ2-5; v_gene: TRBV25-1; CDR3nt: TGTGCCAGCAGTGAATATATCCAGGGCGAGACCCAGTACTTC; CDR3aa: CASSEYIQGETQYF
d_gene: TRBD1; j_gene: TRBJ1-6; v_gene: TRBV6-1; CDR3nt: TGTGCCAGCAGTGGGGGGACAGGGGATTATAATTCACCCCTCCACTTT; CDR3aa: CASSGGTGDYNSPLHF
d_gene: TRBD1; j_gene: TRBJ2-6; v_gene: TRBV4-1; CDR3nt: TGCGCCAGCAGCCAACCCGGGACAGGGGGCCCTGGGGCCAACGTCCTGACTTTC; CDR3aa: CASSQPGTGGPGANVLTF
d_gene: TRBD1; j_gene: TRBJ2-2; v_gene: TRBV11-3; CDR3nt: TGTGCCAGCAGCTTAGGGACAGGGAATATAAACACCGGGGAGCTGTTTTTT; CDR3aa: CASSLGTGNINTGELFF
d_gene: -; j_gene: TRBJ2-7; v_gene: TRBV28; CDR3nt: TGTGCCAGCAGTTTTTCCAGGCCTCCTAACGAGCAGTACTTC; CDR3aa: CASSFSRPPNEQYF
d_gene: TRBD1; j_gene: TRBJ1-6; v_gene: TRBV15; CDR3nt: TGTGCCACCAGCAGGGACAGGGAAAATTCACCCCTCCACTTT; CDR3aa: CATSRDRENSPLHF
d_gene: TRBD1; j_gene: TRBJ2-7; v_gene: TRBV7-9; CDR3nt: TGTGCCAGCAGCCGACAGGGGTCCGGCGAGCAGTACTTC; CDR3aa: CASSRQGSGEQYF
d_gene: -; j_gene: TRBJ2-3; v_gene: TRBV19; CDR3nt: TGTGCCAGTAGTAGCCGTGGGGCAGCTAGCACAGATACGCAGTATTTT; CDR3aa: CASSSRGAASTDTQYF
d_gene: -; j_gene: TRBJ2-5; v_gene: TRBV5-6; CDR3nt: TGTGCCAGCAGCTTTCAGGGGCGCGAGACCCAGTACTTC; CDR3aa: CASSFQGRETQYF
d_gene: TRBD1; j_gene: TRBJ2-1; v_gene: TRBV5-1; CDR3nt: TGCGCCAGCAGCTGGGGACAGGGTTCCAATGAGCAGTTCTTC; CDR3aa: CASSWGQGSNEQFF
d_gene: TRBD2; j_gene: TRBJ2-7; v_gene: TRBV6-6; CDR3nt: TGTGCCAGCAGTACATCGACTAGCGGCTCCTACGAGCAGTACTTC; CDR3aa: CASSTSTSGSYEQYF
d_gene: -; j_gene: TRBJ2-3; v_gene: TRBV5-1; CDR3nt: TGCGCCAGCAGCCTAGCATTTATCACAGATACGCAGTATTTT; CDR3aa: CASSLAFITDTQYF
d_gene: -; j_gene: TRBJ1-4; v_gene: TRBV18; CDR3nt: TGTGCCAGCTCAGAAAAAATCGCGGCTAATGAAAAACTGTTTTTT; CDR3aa: CASSEKIAANEKLFF
d_gene: -; j_gene: TRBJ2-5; v_gene: TRBV11-2; CDR3nt: TGTGCCAGCAGCCTCCGAGCAGGAGAGACCCAGTACTTC; CDR3aa: CASSLRAGETQYF